This T cell receptor (beta chain) was sequenced during a study of blood T cell repertoires in COVID-19. About the research overall: PBMCs, B-cell-depleted T cells, or T cells provided the cDNA or gDNA that made up the material.

V dropped 6 bases and J dropped 6; count of bases not matched to a gene: 16. Germline-derived CDR1 and CDR2 are SNHLY and FYNNEI. This CDR3 contains 17 residues. Repertoires were generated with immunoSEQ multiplex PCR, while TCRdb's copy carries only in-frame clones and drops some. In the table there are under 250,000 clones, roughly 88% of which are singletons. Sequenced: peripheral blood. The clonotype originates from a woman older than 75 with COVID-19, enrolled during active disease. This sequence joins TRBV2 and TRBJ2-1; the match to TRBD1 covers 8 bases. This chain's CDR3 is CASSGDRMLGDSNEQFF. The CDR3 nucleotides read TGTGCCAGCAGCGGGGACAGGATGTTAGGTGACTCCAATGAGCAGTTCTTC.